These 27 T cell receptor beta chains share one sample of origin, sequenced in a study of T cell changes during pregnancy in multiple sclerosis. Clones were sequenced by immunoSEQ multiplex PCR, and TCRdb holds only the in-frame ones, with some missing. The table includes 60,000 to 85,000 clones, roughly nine tenths detected once. Sample: peripheral blood, taken in the second trimester of pregnancy. All receptors come from a female donor with multiple sclerosis, enrolled in a pregnancy study.

This clone has a single count. The chain combines TRBV18 with TRBJ2-7, with 9 nucleotides matching TRBD2. This CDR3 region has 15 residues. CDR1 is KGHSH, CDR2 LQKENI, per germline. With 2 bases clipped from V and 7 bases from J, the junction kept 9 bases outside the gene matches. As DNA, the CDR3 is TGTGCCAGCTCACCAACGGGACTAGCAATTGAGGAGCAGTACTTC. It specifies CASSPTGLAIEEQYF.

The rearrangement links TRBV7-3 to TRBJ1-1; D not resolved. Germline V lookup: CDR1 SGHTA, CDR2 FQGTGA. V lost 1 base and J 0 bases, leaving 6 bases between the germline ends. The CDR3 is 14 amino acids. DNA for the CDR3: TGTGCCAGCAGCTTAAGCGGTCTGAACACTGAAGCTTTCTTT. Amino acids: CASSLSGLNTEAFF.

V gene TRBV5-1 combines with J gene TRBJ2-3; tentatively, D is TRBD1 (6 bases). Germline-derived CDR1 and CDR2 are SGHRS and YFSETQ. V dropped 2 bases and J dropped 0 bases, with 7 bases sitting between them. The CDR3 sequence is 14 residues long. CDR3 loop: CASSFQGSTDTQYF. The CDR3 DNA sequence: TGCGCCAGCAGCTTCCAGGGGAGCACAGATACGCAGTATTTT.

The V and J genes are TRBV6-1 and TRBJ2-1; tentatively, D is TRBD2 (6 bases). This CDR3 is built from 16 residues. Germline-derived CDR1 and CDR2 are MNHNS and SASEGT. The V gene lost 0 bases and the J gene lost 3 bases, with 12 bases spanning the gap. Here the CDR3 reads CASSEAVLAHYNEQFF. CDR3 in DNA: TGTGCCAGCAGTGAAGCCGTCCTAGCGCACTACAATGAGCAGTTCTTC.

This clone showed up just once. V is TRBV9 and J is TRBJ2-1; TRBD1 matches 8 bases. Per germline, CDR1 SGDLS and CDR2 YYNGEE. With V trimmed by 4 bases and J by 5 bases, 5 bases remained unmatched. The CDR3 runs to 14 residues. The CDR3 DNA reads as TGTGCCAGCAGCAACCAGGGGGCCAACAATGAGCAGTTCTTC. Protein sequence: CASSNQGANNEQFF.

V is TRBV29-1 and J is TRBJ2-3; perhaps TRBD1 as D (5 bases). V was clipped by 7 bases and J by 3 bases, with 8 bases between them. Germline loops: CDR1 SQVTM, CDR2 ANQGSEA. The CDR3 extends over 11 amino acids. The CDR3 spells CSATGTDTQYF. Here the CDR3 DNA reads TGCAGCGCAACAGGTACAGATACGCAGTATTTT.

The chain combines TRBV27 with TRBJ1-2; D remains unclear. Germline V gene lookup returns CDR1 MNHEY and CDR2 SMNVEV (reference sequence). The V end lost 6 bases, the J end lost 8 bases, and 16 bases lay between the germline ends. This CDR3 contains 13 residues. The CDR3 nucleotides are TGTGCCAGCAGCTTTTGGGGAGGAGAGGGCTACACCTTC. Amino acids: CASSFWGGEGYTF.

This clone was recorded only once. The chain couples TRBV30 to TRBJ2-5; no clear D gene. Germline V gene lookup returns CDR1 GTSNPN and CDR2 SVGIG (reference sequence). There are 15 residues in the CDR3. Deletions cut 3 bases from V and 2 bases from J, with 16 bases between. In DNA form, the CDR3 reads TGTGCCTGGAGGGCGACTCTGAACTTACAAGAGACCCAGTACTTC. It codes for CAWRATLNLQETQYF. Based on the CDR3 plus reference TRBV30 and TRBJ2-5, the full variable domain is SQTIHQWPATLVQPVGSPLSLECTVEGTSNPNLYWYRQAAGRGLQLLFYSVGIGQISSEVPQNLSASRPQDRQFILSSKKLLLSDSGFYLCAWRATLNLQETQYFGPGTRLLVL.

This chain connects TRBV7-2 to TRBJ1-1; 7 bases are a match to TRBD1. Unmatched junction bases numbered 2, after V lost 3 bases and J lost 4 bases. CDR3 size: 13 residues. The V gene's germline CDR1 is SGHTA and CDR2 FQGNSA. CDR3 protein: CASSFRQGTEAFF. CDR3 bases: TGTGCCAGCAGCTTTAGACAGGGCACTGAAGCTTTCTTT. Combining the CDR3 with reference TRBV7-2 and TRBJ1-1 gives the whole variable domain GAGVSQSPSNKVTEKGKDVELRCDPISGHTALYWYRQSLGQGLEFLIYFQGNSAPDKSGLPSDRFSAERTGGSVSTLTIQRTQQEDSAVYLCASSFRQGTEAFFGQGTRLTVV.

The chain couples TRBV7-9 to TRBJ1-2; D possibly corresponds to TRBD1 (6 bases). Deletions cut 4 bases from V and 8 bases from J, with 14 bases between. Per the germline V gene, CDR1 is SEHNR and CDR2 is FQNEAQ (reference sequence). The CDR3 consists of 13 residues. CDR3 protein: CASSSGTPGGYTF. The CDR3 DNA reads as TGTGCCAGCAGCTCCGGGACACCCGGGGGCTACACCTTC. The full variable domain, rest sourced from reference TRBV7-9 and TRBJ1-2, is DTGVSQNPRHKITKRGQNVTFRCDPISEHNRLYWYRQTLGQGPEFLTYFQNEAQLEKSRLLSDRFSAERPKGSFSTLEIQRTEQGDSAMYLCASSSGTPGGYTFGSGTRLTVV.

CDR3 in amino acids: CASSLSGQGLNQPQHF. The CDR3 bases are TGTGCCAGCAGCTTGAGTGGACAGGGATTGAATCAGCCCCAGCATTTT. The J gene is TRBJ1-5, the V gene TRBV5-4; 8 nucleotides match TRBD1. The CDR3 loop spans 16 amino acids. Per germline, CDR1 SGHNT and CDR2 YYREEE (reference sequence). Germline trimming cut 1 base from V and 4 bases from J; bases unmatched to any gene: 7.

This clone appeared a single time. The chain links TRBV7-2 to TRBJ2-3, with 10 positions matching TRBD1. Looked up from germline, CDR1 is SGHTA and CDR2 is FQGNSA. V shed 2 bases, J shed 6 bases, and the junction held 5 bases outside the gene matches. The CDR3 covers 15 residues. CDR3 DNA sequence: TGTGCCAGCAGCTTATTCGGGACAGGGGATGATACGCAGTATTTT. Protein: CASSLFGTGDDTQYF.

The chain is built from TRBV11-3 and TRBJ2-1; TRBD1 is a possible D gene (5 bases). The germline gives CDR1 SGHNT, CDR2 YENEEA. The V end was cut by 5 bases, the J end by 7 bases, with 12 bases between. This CDR3 has 13 residues. The CDR3 coding sequence is TGTGCCAGCAGCCCACGATCAGGGAATGAGCAGTTCTTC. Its translation: CASSPRSGNEQFF.

The V call is TRBV27, the J call TRBJ1-2, with 8 bases identical to TRBD1. Unmatched junction bases numbered 18, after V lost 4 bases and J lost 8 bases. CDR1 is MNHEY and CDR2 is SMNVEV in the germline V gene (reference sequence). This CDR3 contains 17 residues. The CDR3 protein is CASSSIPRTGLGWGYTF. The CDR3 nucleotides read TGTGCCAGCAGTTCCATCCCCCGGACAGGGCTAGGATGGGGCTACACCTTC.

J is TRBJ1-2 and V is TRBV5-1, with a tentative D call TRBD1 (6 bases). This CDR3 spans 12 amino acids. Germline-derived CDR1 and CDR2 are SGHRS and YFSETQ. Between the trimmed V and J ends, which lost 3 bases and 7 bases, there was a span of 10 bases. The CDR3 DNA sequence: TGCGCCAGCAGCTCAGGGGTGGGTGGCTACACCTTC. It specifies CASSSGVGGYTF.

This sequence joins TRBV29-1 and TRBJ1-5; D perhaps matches TRBD1 (5 bases). V dropped 6 bases and J dropped 3 bases, with 9 bases sitting between them. From germline, CDR1 is SQVTM and CDR2 ANQGSEA. The CDR3 runs to 12 residues. The CDR3 DNA sequence: TGCAGCGTGGGGGGGGTCAATCAGCCCCAGCATTTT. As protein: CSVGGVNQPQHF.

V and J are TRBV6-6 and TRBJ2-2; D is possibly TRBD1 (6 bases). Germline V CDR1 and CDR2: MNHNY, SVGAGI (reference sequence). Trimming took 0 bases from V and 9 from J, leaving 8 bases between them. The CDR3 length is 13 residues. CDR3 DNA sequence: TGTGCCAGCAGTTACTCACAGGGCCGGGAGCTGTTTTTT. Its translation: CASSYSQGRELFF.

The rearrangement joins TRBV5-6 to TRBJ1-1; D gene unclear. The CDR3 is made up of 15 amino acids. Germline V lookup: CDR1 SGHDT, CDR2 YYEEEE. The V gene lost 6 bases and the J gene lost 4 bases, with 19 bases spanning the gap. The CDR3 here is CASNYLSSGGTEAFF. DNA for the CDR3: TGTGCCAGCAACTACTTGAGTAGCGGTGGCACTGAAGCTTTCTTT.

This sequence joins TRBV2 and TRBJ2-5; 10 bases map to TRBD2. This CDR3 region has 17 residues. Trimming at V came to 0 bases and at J to 4 bases, leaving 8 bases not matched to a gene. The germline V gene encodes CDR1 SNHLY and CDR2 FYNNEI. CDR3 loop: CASSEAPAGGPRETQYF. CDR3 nucleotides: TGTGCCAGCAGTGAAGCCCCAGCGGGAGGGCCCCGAGAGACCCAGTACTTC.

This chain uses TRBV19 with TRBJ1-2, with D possibly matching TRBD1 (5 bases). CDR1 and CDR2 (germline): LNHDA, SQIVND (reference sequence). The CDR3 is 12 residues long. V shed 6 bases and J shed 3 bases, with 8 bases lying between them. CDR3 amino acids: CASSQGHYGYTF. The CDR3 coding sequence is TGTGCCAGTAGCCAGGGTCACTATGGCTACACCTTC.

The V call is TRBV6-1, the J call TRBJ1-1, with D maybe TRBD1 (5 bases). CDR3 length: 16 amino acids. Per the germline V gene, CDR1 is MNHNS and CDR2 is SASEGT. The V end was cut by 4 bases, the J end by 0 bases, with 15 bases between. This chain's CDR3 is CASSGQRGMMNTEAFF. CDR3 DNA: TGTGCCAGCAGTGGCCAACGGGGGATGATGAACACTGAAGCTTTCTTT.

The chain has TRBV19 and TRBJ1-4, with TRBD1 as a possible D gene (6 bases). This CDR3 comprises 11 residues. The germline gives CDR1 LNHDA, CDR2 SQIVND (reference sequence). V shed 4 bases and J shed 12 bases, with 9 bases lying between them. The CDR3 DNA reads TGTGCCAGTAGTAAGGGACAAGAACTGTTTTTT. Translated, it gives CASSKGQELFF.

The chain's CDR3 is CASSLVGGRRSTEAFF. As DNA, the CDR3 is TGTGCCAGCAGCTTAGTCGGGGGGCGGAGGTCTACTGAAGCTTTCTTT. This rearrangement joins TRBV13 to TRBJ1-1, with D possibly matching TRBD1 (6 bases). Germline V gives CDR1 PRHDT, CDR2 FYEKMQ (reference sequence). V was cut by 1 base and J by 5 bases, with 17 bases left in between. CDR3 size: 16 residues.

The rearrangement joins TRBV10-1 to TRBJ2-5; perhaps TRBD1 as D (6 bases). Trimming removed 3 bases at V and 5 bases at J, with 10 bases between. This CDR3 is 13 amino acids long. Germline CDR1 reads WNHNN; CDR2 reads SYGVQD (reference sequence). In DNA form, the CDR3 reads TGCGCCAGCAGTGAAAACAGGGCGGAGACCCAGTACTTC. This sequence encodes CASSENRAETQYF.

J is TRBJ1-1 and V is TRBV21-1; TRBD1, the table's D call, lacks a check against the DNA. TRBV21-1 represents a pseudogene. CDR3 length: 14 amino acids. This CDR3 is CASSARTEGPSAFF. As DNA, the CDR3 is TGTGCCAGCAGCGCGAGGACAGAGGGCCCTTCAGCTTTCTTT.

The chain uses TRBV7-7 and TRBJ2-5; TRBD2 aligns across 14 bases. The CDR3 spans 15 residues. Germline loops: CDR1 SSHAT, CDR2 FNYEAQ (reference sequence). Trimming removed 5 bases from V and 1 base from J; junction bases left unmatched: 0. The CDR3 is CASSGTSGSQETQYF. The CDR3, as DNA: TGTGCCAGCAGCGGGACTAGCGGGAGCCAAGAGACCCAGTACTTC.

Only one count was recorded for this clone. The genes are TRBV27 and TRBJ2-5; TRBD2 matches at 12 bases. J gave up 5 bases and V 6 bases, and 7 bases lay outside the gene matches. The germline gives CDR1 MNHEY, CDR2 SMNVEV (reference sequence). The CDR3 runs to 15 residues. The CDR3 reads CASSQSSGGVETQYF. The CDR3 coding sequence is TGTGCCAGCAGCCAATCTAGCGGGGGGGTGGAGACCCAGTACTTC.